Each of the 28 T cell receptor beta chains below was sequenced from the same sample in a study of CD4 T cells in relation to SARS-CoV-2 and coronaviruses (TCRdb year 2021). Library construction relied on the immunoSEQ multiplex PCR assay. TCRdb mirrors the immuneACCESS table, restricted to in-frame sequences. Some clones are absent from its copies; in checked studies, under half trace to an unresolved V gene, and the reason for the others is unknown. This sample comprises over 20,000 clones, about 81% of them detected only once. 13% of the sample is in the top ten clones. These receptors have no identified antigens. CD4+ T cells from unexposed donors were collected before the COVID-19 pandemic (2011-2018). After roughly 11 days of culture, CD4+ T cells were isolated with the EasySep CD4+ T cell isolation kit. The sample was CD4+ T cells from PBMCs, cultured in vitro. The receptors come from a human donor in good health.

This clone was found once. The CDR3 sequence is CASSQAGRRNSPLHF. DNA for the CDR3: TGCGCCAGCAGCCAAGCGGGGAGACGTAATTCACCCCTCCACTTT. The chain recombines TRBV4-1 with TRBJ1-6; D gene ambiguous. This CDR3 spans 15 amino acids. Germline V gives CDR1 MGHRA, CDR2 YSYEKL. Trimming cost V 1 base and J 6 bases, with 10 bases left between them.

The rearrangement links TRBV12-3 or TRBV12-4 to TRBJ1-2; no reliable D call. Trimming took 2 bases from V and 5 from J, leaving 6 bases between them. The CDR3 extends over 12 amino acids. CDR3 amino acids: CASSLRRYGYTF. As DNA, the CDR3 is TGTGCCAGCAGTTTACGGCGGTATGGCTACACCTTC.

In DNA form, the CDR3 reads TGTGCCAGCAGCCAAGAAGGGCGGGCGGCCCAGTTCTTC. Translated, it gives CASSQEGRAAQFF. The chain couples TRBV3-1 (or the pseudogene TRBV3-2) to TRBJ2-1; D may be TRBD2 (5 bases). The length of the CDR3 is 13 residues. Germline V lookup: CDR1 LGHDT, CDR2 YNNKEL (reference sequence). V was pared by 0 bases and J by 13 bases, with 13 bases between.

The chain carries TRBV29-1 and TRBJ2-6; TRBD1 agrees at 11 bases. CDR3 size: 16 residues. The junction had 5 bases not matched to a gene; V was cut back by 5 bases and J by 2 bases. Germline lookup yields CDR1 SQVTM and CDR2 ANQGSEA. CDR3 coding DNA: TGCAGCGTTTCCCGGACAGGGGGCACTGGGGCCAACGTCCTGACTTTC. Residues: CSVSRTGGTGANVLTF.

This chain joins TRBV11-2 and TRBJ1-2; weak D call: TRBD1 (5 bases). This CDR3 spans 12 amino acids. CDR1 and CDR2 from the germline V gene are SGHAT and FQNNGV. V was shortened by 2 bases and J by 7 bases, with 8 bases between the two germline ends. The CDR3 DNA reads as TGTGCCAGCAGCTTACAGGGATTTGGCTACACCTTC. It codes for CASSLQGFGYTF.

The V and J genes are TRBV18 and TRBJ2-1; 9 bases agree with TRBD1. The CDR3 has 16 amino acids. Germline CDR1 and CDR2: KGHSH and LQKENI. V lost 2 bases, J lost 4 bases, and 6 bases stayed unmatched. The CDR3 loop reads CASSPRDREIYNEQFF. The CDR3, as DNA: TGTGCCAGCTCACCAAGGGACAGGGAGATTTACAATGAGCAGTTCTTC.

In its sample, this clone was seen once. The chain combines TRBV7-2 with TRBJ2-1; unclear D gene. Trimming stripped 0 bases from V and 10 bases from J, with 7 bases between. This CDR3 spans 12 amino acids. In germline, CDR1 is SGHTA, CDR2 FQGNSA. CDR3 loop: CASSLALGEQFF. Written as DNA, the CDR3 is TGTGCCAGCAGCTTAGCGCTAGGGGAGCAGTTCTTC.

The CDR3 DNA sequence: TGTGCCAGCAGTTACTCGCCCGGACAGGTCGGTTATGGCTACACCTTC. This gives the protein CASSYSPGQVGYGYTF. This chain uses TRBV6-5 with TRBJ1-2, with 7 bases matching TRBD1. The germline V gene encodes CDR1 MNHEY and CDR2 SVGAGI. The J segment lost 5 bases and the V segment lost 0 bases, leaving 9 bases of the junction unmatched. This CDR3 is 16 amino acids long.

The chain employs TRBV19 and TRBJ2-3; D is unresolved. Germline V gene sequence: CDR1 LNHDA, CDR2 SQIVND (reference sequence). With 6 bases removed from V and 0 bases from J, the gap between germline ends came to 7 bases. CDR3 length equals 13 residues. CDR3 residues: CASRNYSTDTQYF. The CDR3 nucleotides read TGTGCCAGTAGAAATTACAGCACAGATACGCAGTATTTT.

This clone was counted between two and nine times. This chain links TRBV7-9 with TRBJ2-2, with 7 positions matching TRBD2. J was trimmed by 2 bases and V by 3 bases; bases with no gene match: 9. Germline V gene lookup returns CDR1 SEHNR and CDR2 FQNEAQ (reference sequence). This CDR3 is 17 amino acids long. CDR3 sequence: CASSLAYGLGNTGELFF. Written as DNA, the CDR3 is TGTGCCAGCAGCTTGGCGTACGGACTAGGAAACACCGGGGAGCTGTTTTTT.

The chain joins TRBV9 to TRBJ2-3; 9 nucleotides match TRBD1. The J segment lost 0 bases and the V segment lost 0 bases, leaving 2 bases of the junction unmatched. The CDR3 consists of 16 residues. Germline assignment: CDR1 SGDLS and CDR2 YYNGEE. The CDR3 coding sequence is TGTGCCAGCAGCGTAGGGACAGGGGTTAGCACAGATACGCAGTATTTT. This codes for CASSVGTGVSTDTQYF.

The V and J genes are TRBV7-2 and TRBJ2-1; D not resolved. Germline V gene data show CDR1 as SGHTA and CDR2 as FQGNSA. The CDR3 extends over 13 amino acids. V was pared by 5 bases and J by 12 bases, with 17 bases between. The CDR3, as DNA: TGTGCCAGCAGCCCTCCAGGTCCTGTTGGGCAGTTCTTC. Its translation is CASSPPGPVGQFF. The full variable domain, in which reference TRBV7-2 and TRBJ2-1 provide the parts outside the CDR3, is GAGVSQSPSNKVTEKGKDVELRCDPISGHTALYWYRQSLGQGLEFLIYFQGNSAPDKSGLPSDRFSAERTGGSVSTLTIQRTQQEDSAVYLCASSPPGPVGQFFGPGTRLTVL.

This clone was picked up a small number of times. This chain connects TRBV27 to TRBJ2-7; D may correspond to TRBD1 or TRBD2 (5 bases each). The germline V gene encodes CDR1 MNHEY and CDR2 SMNVEV (reference sequence). Trimming removed 5 bases from V and 4 bases from J, with 18 bases in between. CDR3 length equals 15 residues. The CDR3 region has the DNA TGTGCCAGCAGTCCCGGGACCGCAGGGCGGTACGAGCAGTACTTC. Amino acid sequence: CASSPGTAGRYEQYF.

The chain is built from TRBV5-1 and TRBJ1-2, with 9 bases matching TRBD1. The CDR3 sequence is 16 residues long. Trimming removed 0 bases from V and 2 bases from J; junction bases left unmatched: 5. Germline V lookup: CDR1 SGHRS, CDR2 YFSETQ. The CDR3 sequence is CASSLARDRVNYGYTF. In nucleotides, the CDR3 is TGCGCCAGCAGCTTGGCTCGGGACAGGGTCAACTATGGCTACACCTTC.

This chain connects TRBV6-2 or TRBV6-3 to TRBJ1-1, with 7 bases identical to TRBD1. The V gene end was trimmed by 4 bases and the J gene end by 6 bases; junction bases not matched to a gene: 2. Germline CDR1 is MNHEY and CDR2 is SVGEGT. This CDR3 region has 12 residues. Written as DNA, the CDR3 is TGTGCCAGCAGTTCCGACAGGGCTGAAGCTTTCTTT. It codes for CASSSDRAEAFF.

This clone has only a few counts. This chain uses TRBV7-2 with TRBJ2-3, with unresolved D. Germline V gene data show CDR1 as SGHTA and CDR2 as FQGNSA. The CDR3 extends over 15 amino acids. V lost 4 bases and J lost 1, with 12 bases in between. The CDR3 DNA follows: TGTGCCAGCAGCTCCATTTTTGGGGGCACAGATACGCAGTATTTT. As protein: CASSSIFGGTDTQYF.

This chain joins TRBV5-4 and TRBJ1-2; 7 positions match TRBD1. This CDR3 contains 13 residues. The ends lost 2 bases at V and 7 bases at J; junction bases unmatched: 5. CDR1 is SGHNT and CDR2 is YYREEE in the germline V gene (reference sequence). The CDR3 bases are TGTGCCAGCAGCTTAGTGACAGGGAGTGGCTACACCTTC. This translates into CASSLVTGSGYTF.

This clone was seen only a few times. The chain carries TRBV4-1 and TRBJ2-2; 7 bases match TRBD1. After removal of 3 bases from V and 4 bases from J, the junction contained 5 bases not matched to a gene. This CDR3 has 15 residues. Per the germline V gene, CDR1 is MGHRA and CDR2 is YSYEKL. The CDR3 bases are TGCGCCAGCAGCCAGATACAGGGGATCACCGGGGAGCTGTTTTTT. Its translation: CASSQIQGITGELFF.

This chain links TRBV7-2 with TRBJ2-7; 12 positions match TRBD2. The germline gives CDR1 SGHTA, CDR2 FQGNSA. The CDR3 runs 17 residues. V gave up 5 bases and J gave up 4 bases; unmatched junction bases: 12. The CDR3 spells CASSLSSGTSGLYEQYF. Here the CDR3 DNA reads TGTGCCAGCAGCCTGTCCTCCGGGACTAGCGGGCTTTACGAGCAGTACTTC.

This clone was seen just once. The chain carries TRBV19 and TRBJ1-6; 9 bases align to TRBD1. The CDR3 length is 16 residues. Germline V CDR1 and CDR2: LNHDA, SQIVND (reference sequence). J gave up 10 bases and V 10 bases, and 17 bases lay outside the gene matches. Here the CDR3 reads CATAVTGTGLLSPLHF. The CDR3, as DNA: TGTGCCACCGCCGTCACCGGGACAGGGCTCTTGTCACCCCTCCACTTT.

This chain links TRBV4-3 with TRBJ1-2; D is perhaps TRBD1 (5 bases). The length of the CDR3 is 15 residues. CDR1 and CDR2 from the germline V gene are LGHNA and YSLEER. V was shortened by 0 bases and J by 2 bases, with 10 bases between the two germline ends. CDR3 region: CASSQDWGSNYGYTF. The CDR3, as DNA: TGCGCCAGCAGCCAAGATTGGGGCTCGAACTATGGCTACACCTTC.

V gene TRBV2 combines with J gene TRBJ1-5; no clear D gene. V was clipped by 3 bases and J by 4 bases, with 10 bases between them. CDR3 length equals 14 residues. The V gene's germline CDR1 is SNHLY and CDR2 FYNNEI. The CDR3 DNA sequence: TGTGCCAGCAGTGATGGGCGGTCAAATCAGCCCCAGCATTTT. As protein: CASSDGRSNQPQHF.

V and J are TRBV5-1 and TRBJ1-5; unclear D gene. V was trimmed by 0 bases and J by 0 bases, leaving 7 bases between them. The CDR3 is 15 residues long. Germline V CDR1 and CDR2: SGHRS, YFSETQ. The CDR3 loop is CASSLDGFSNQPQHF. The CDR3 nucleotides are TGCGCCAGCAGCTTGGATGGATTTAGCAATCAGCCCCAGCATTTT.

The chain links TRBV18 to TRBJ2-2; the D is unclear. V was clipped by 5 bases and J by 0 bases, with 4 bases between them. Germline-derived CDR1 and CDR2 are KGHSH and LQKENI. The CDR3 runs to 13 residues. The chain's CDR3 is CASSGANTGELFF. In DNA form, the CDR3 reads TGTGCCAGCTCAGGGGCGAACACCGGGGAGCTGTTTTTT.

A few counts support this clone. The V gene is TRBV4-3, the J gene TRBJ1-5; tentative D call: TRBD1 (6 bases). CDR1 and CDR2 (germline): LGHNA, YSLEER. V shed 0 bases and J shed 4 bases, with 13 bases lying between them. The CDR3 sequence is 16 residues long. The CDR3 nucleotides are TGCGCCAGCAGCCAAGATCGAACAGGGTATAATCAGCCCCAGCATTTT. Its protein product is CASSQDRTGYNQPQHF.

The chain has TRBV6-5 and TRBJ2-1; no clear D gene. Deletions cut 0 bases from V and 7 bases from J, with 7 bases between. Looked up from germline, CDR1 is MNHEY and CDR2 is SVGAGI. The CDR3 is 13 residues long. CDR3 DNA sequence: TGTGCCAGCAGTTACTCGAGGCAGAATGAGCAGTTCTTC. Translating gives CASSYSRQNEQFF.

The chain employs TRBV5-1 and TRBJ2-1, with TRBD2 matching 12 bases. V was clipped by 4 bases and J by 9 bases; unmatched bases: 5. Germline loops: CDR1 SGHRS, CDR2 YFSETQ. The CDR3 is 14 residues long. As DNA, the CDR3 is TGCGCCAGCAGCGAGACTAGCGGGAGCTCTGAGCAGTTCTTC. Protein sequence: CASSETSGSSEQFF.

This clone was seen only a few times. The J gene is TRBJ2-1, the V gene TRBV14; 10 nucleotides align to TRBD2. This CDR3 contains 14 residues. The junction had 3 bases not matched to a gene; V was cut back by 1 base and J by 9 bases. The germline gives CDR1 SGHDN, CDR2 FVKESK. The CDR3: CASSQALAGAEQFF. CDR3 sequence (DNA): TGTGCCAGCAGCCAAGCTCTAGCGGGAGCTGAGCAGTTCTTC.